This T cell receptor beta chain stems from a study of CD4 T cells in relation to SARS-CoV-2 and coronaviruses. Of note for this clone: The target antigen is unknown.

Before the COVID-19 pandemic, during about 2010-2019, CD4+ T cells were taken from unexposed donors. Isolation of CD4+ T cells took place after less than 11 days in culture. The assay was immunoSEQ multiplex PCR, and TCRdb's table has in-frame clones only and misses some. The sample shows roughly 25,000 clones, over 70% of them seen only once. The CDR3 covers 11 residues. Germline CDR1 LNHDA, CDR2 SQIVND (reference sequence). Trimming took off 6 bases at V and 5 bases at J, with 6 bases between the two ends. This TCR came from a human donor in good health. V and J are TRBV19 and TRBJ2-3, with D tentatively TRBD2 (5 bases). The specimen sequenced was CD4+ T cells from PBMCs, cultured in vitro. The DNA for the CDR3 is TGTGCCAGTAGGGCGGGAGATACGCAGTATTTT. Translating gives CASRAGDTQYF.